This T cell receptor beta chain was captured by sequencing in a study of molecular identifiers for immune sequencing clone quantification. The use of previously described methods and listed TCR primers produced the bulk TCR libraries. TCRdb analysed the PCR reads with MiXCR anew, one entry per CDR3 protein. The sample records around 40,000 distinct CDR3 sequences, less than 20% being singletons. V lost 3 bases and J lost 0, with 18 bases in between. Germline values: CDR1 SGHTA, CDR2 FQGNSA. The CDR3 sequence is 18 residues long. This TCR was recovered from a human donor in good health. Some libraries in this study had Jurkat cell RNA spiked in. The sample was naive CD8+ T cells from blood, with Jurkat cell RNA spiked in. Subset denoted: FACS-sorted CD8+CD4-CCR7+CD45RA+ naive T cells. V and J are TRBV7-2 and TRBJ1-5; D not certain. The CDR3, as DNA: TGTGCCAGCAGCTTGGCGGAAAACAGCGTGTATAGCAATCAGCCCCAGCATTTT. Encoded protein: CASSLAENSVYSNQPQHF.